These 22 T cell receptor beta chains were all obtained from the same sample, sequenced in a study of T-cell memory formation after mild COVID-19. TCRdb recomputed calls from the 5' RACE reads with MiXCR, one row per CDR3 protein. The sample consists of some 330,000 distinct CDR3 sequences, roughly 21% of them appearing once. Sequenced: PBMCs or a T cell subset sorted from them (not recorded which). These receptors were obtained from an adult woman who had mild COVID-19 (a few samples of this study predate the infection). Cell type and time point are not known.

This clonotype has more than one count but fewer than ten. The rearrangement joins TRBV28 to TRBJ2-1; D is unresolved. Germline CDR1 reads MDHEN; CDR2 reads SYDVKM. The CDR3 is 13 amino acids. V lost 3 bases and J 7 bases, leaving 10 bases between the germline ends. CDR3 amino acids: CASSFRVLNEQFF. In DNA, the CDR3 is TGTGCCAGCAGTTTTAGGGTTCTAAATGAGCAGTTCTTC.

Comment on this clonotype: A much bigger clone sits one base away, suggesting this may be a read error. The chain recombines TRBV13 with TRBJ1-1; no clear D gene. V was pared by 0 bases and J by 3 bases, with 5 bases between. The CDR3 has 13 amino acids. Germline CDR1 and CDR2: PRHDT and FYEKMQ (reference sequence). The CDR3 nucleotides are TGTGCCAGCAGCTTAGGCAGACACACTGAAGCTTTCTTT. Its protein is CASSLGRHTEAFF.

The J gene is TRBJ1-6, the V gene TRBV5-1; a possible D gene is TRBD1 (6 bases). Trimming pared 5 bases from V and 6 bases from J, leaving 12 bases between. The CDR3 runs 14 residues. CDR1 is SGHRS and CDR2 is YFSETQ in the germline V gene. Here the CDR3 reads CASSPQGFNSPLHF. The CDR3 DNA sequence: TGCGCCAGCAGTCCACAGGGTTTTAATTCACCCCTCCACTTT.

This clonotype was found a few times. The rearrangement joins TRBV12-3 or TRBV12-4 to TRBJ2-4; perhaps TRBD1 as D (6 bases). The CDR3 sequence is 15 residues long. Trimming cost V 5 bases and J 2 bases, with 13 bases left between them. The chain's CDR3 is CASSRQATTKNIQYF. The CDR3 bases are TGTGCCAGCAGTCGACAGGCTACGACCAAAAACATTCAGTACTTC.

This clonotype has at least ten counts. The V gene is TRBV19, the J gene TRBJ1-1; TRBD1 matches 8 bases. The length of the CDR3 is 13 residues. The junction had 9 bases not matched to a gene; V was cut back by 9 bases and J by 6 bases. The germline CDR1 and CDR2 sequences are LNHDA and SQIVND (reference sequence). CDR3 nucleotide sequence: TGTGCCAGCCAAACGACAGGGGTGGCTGAAGCTTTCTTT. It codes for CASQTTGVAEAFF.

CDR3 sequence reads: CASSLAAIRTYEQYF. Written as DNA, the CDR3 is TGCGCCAGCAGCTTGGCCGCGATCCGAACCTACGAGCAGTACTTC. The rearrangement links TRBV5-1 to TRBJ2-7; no definite D call. The CDR3 spans 15 residues. Trimming shortened V by 0 bases and J by 2 bases, and 12 bases separated the two germline ends. Germline lookup yields CDR1 SGHRS and CDR2 YFSETQ.

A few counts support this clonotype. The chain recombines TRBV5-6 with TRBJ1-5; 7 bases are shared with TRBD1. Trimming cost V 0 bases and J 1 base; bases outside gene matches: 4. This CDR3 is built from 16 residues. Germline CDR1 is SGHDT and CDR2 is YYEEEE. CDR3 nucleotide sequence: TGTGCCAGCAGCTTGGCCCTGACAGGGAGCAATCAGCCCCAGCATTTT. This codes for CASSLALTGSNQPQHF. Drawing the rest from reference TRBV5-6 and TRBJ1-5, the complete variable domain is DAGVTQSPTHLIKTRGQQVTLRCSPKSGHDTVSWYQQALGQGPQFIFQYYEEEERQRGNFPDRFSGHQFPNYSSELNVNALLLGDSALYLCASSLALTGSNQPQHFGDGTRLSIL.

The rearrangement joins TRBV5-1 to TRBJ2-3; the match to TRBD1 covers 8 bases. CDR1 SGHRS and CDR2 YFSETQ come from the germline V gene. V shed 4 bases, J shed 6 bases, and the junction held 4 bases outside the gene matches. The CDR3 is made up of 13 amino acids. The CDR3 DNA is TGCGCCAGCAGCCTACGACAGGGGGATACGCAGTATTTT. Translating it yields CASSLRQGDTQYF.

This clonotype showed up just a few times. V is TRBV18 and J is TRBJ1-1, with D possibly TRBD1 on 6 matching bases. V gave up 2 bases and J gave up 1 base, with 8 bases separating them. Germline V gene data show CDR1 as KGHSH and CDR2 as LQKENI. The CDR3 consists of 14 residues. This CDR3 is CASSPTGTNTEAFF. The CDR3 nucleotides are TGTGCCAGCTCACCAACAGGGACGAACACTGAAGCTTTCTTT.

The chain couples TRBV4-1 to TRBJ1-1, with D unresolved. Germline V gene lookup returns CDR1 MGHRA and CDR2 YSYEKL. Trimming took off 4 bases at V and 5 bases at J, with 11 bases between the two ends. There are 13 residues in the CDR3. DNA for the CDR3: TGCGCCAGCAGCCGCGGCAGGAAGACTGAAGCTTTCTTT. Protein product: CASSRGRKTEAFF.

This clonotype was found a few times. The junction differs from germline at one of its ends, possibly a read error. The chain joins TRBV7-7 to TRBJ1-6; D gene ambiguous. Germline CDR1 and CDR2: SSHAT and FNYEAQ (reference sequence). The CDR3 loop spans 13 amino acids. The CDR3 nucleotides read TGTGCTAGCAGCTTAGCGGCAGAAACACCCCTCCACTTT. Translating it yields CASSLAAETPLHF.

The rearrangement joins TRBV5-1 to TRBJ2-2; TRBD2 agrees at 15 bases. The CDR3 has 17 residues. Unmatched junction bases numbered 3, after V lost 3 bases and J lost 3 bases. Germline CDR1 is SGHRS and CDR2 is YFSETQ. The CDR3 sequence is CASSSGLAGGYTGELFF. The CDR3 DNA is TGCGCCAGCAGCTCTGGACTAGCGGGGGGGTACACCGGGGAGCTGTTTTTT.

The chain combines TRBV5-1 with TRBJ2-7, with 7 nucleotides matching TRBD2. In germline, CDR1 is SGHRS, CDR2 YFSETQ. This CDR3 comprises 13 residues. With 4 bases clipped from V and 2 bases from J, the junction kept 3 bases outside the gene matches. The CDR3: CASSPRGAYEQYF. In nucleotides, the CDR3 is TGCGCCAGCAGCCCTCGGGGGGCCTACGAGCAGTACTTC.

The CDR3 here is CASSPLGFERTYEQYF. The CDR3 DNA sequence: TGTGCCAGCAGCCCGCTTGGATTCGAGAGGACCTACGAGCAGTACTTC. J is TRBJ2-7 and V is TRBV7-9; no firm D call. This CDR3 region has 16 residues. CDR1 is SEHNR, CDR2 FQNEAQ, per germline (reference sequence). Trimming removed 5 bases from V and 2 bases from J, with 19 bases in between.

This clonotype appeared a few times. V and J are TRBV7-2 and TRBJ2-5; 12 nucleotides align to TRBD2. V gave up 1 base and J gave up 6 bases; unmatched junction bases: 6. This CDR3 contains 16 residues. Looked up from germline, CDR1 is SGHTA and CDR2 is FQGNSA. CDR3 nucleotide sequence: TGTGCCAGCAGCTTAGGGGGACTAGCGGGTTGGAAGACCCAGTACTTC. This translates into CASSLGGLAGWKTQYF.

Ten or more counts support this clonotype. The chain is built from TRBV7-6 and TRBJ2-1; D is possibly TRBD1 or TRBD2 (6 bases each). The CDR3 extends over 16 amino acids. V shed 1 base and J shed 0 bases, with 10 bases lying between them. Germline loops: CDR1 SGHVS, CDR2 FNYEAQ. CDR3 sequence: CASSLEGGASYNEQFF. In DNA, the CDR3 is TGTGCCAGCAGCTTAGAGGGGGGCGCCTCCTACAATGAGCAGTTCTTC.

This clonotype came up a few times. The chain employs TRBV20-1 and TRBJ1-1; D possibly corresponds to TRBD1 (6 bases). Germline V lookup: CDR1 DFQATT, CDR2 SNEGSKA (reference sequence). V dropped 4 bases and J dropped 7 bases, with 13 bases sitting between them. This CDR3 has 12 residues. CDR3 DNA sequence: TGCAGTGCTATCTCTTACAGGGATGAAGCTTTCTTT. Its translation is CSAISYRDEAFF.

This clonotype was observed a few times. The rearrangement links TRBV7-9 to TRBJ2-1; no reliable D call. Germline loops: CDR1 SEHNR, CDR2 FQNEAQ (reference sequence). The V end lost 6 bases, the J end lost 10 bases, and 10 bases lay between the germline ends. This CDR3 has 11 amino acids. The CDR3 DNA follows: TGTGCCAGCAGTTGGACGCGGGAGCAGTTCTTC. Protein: CASSWTREQFF.

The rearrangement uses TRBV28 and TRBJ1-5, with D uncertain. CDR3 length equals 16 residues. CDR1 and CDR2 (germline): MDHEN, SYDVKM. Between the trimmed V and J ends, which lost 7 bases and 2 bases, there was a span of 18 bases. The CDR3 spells CASKIGRQYGNQPQHF. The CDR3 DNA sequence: TGTGCCAGCAAAATCGGGAGGCAGTATGGCAATCAGCCCCAGCATTTT.

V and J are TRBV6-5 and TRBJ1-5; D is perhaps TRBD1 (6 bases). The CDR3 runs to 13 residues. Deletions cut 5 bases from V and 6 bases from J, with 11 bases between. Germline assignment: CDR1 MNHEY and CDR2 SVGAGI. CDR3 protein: CASSTTGSQPQHF. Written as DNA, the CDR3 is TGTGCCAGCAGTACCACAGGGTCTCAGCCCCAGCATTTT.

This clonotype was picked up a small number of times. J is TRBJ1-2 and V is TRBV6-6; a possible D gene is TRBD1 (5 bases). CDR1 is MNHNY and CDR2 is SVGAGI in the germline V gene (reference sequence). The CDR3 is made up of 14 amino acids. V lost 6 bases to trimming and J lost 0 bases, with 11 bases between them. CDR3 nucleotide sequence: TGTGCCAGCAGCACGGGACGAGCTAACTATGGCTACACCTTC. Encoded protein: CASSTGRANYGYTF.

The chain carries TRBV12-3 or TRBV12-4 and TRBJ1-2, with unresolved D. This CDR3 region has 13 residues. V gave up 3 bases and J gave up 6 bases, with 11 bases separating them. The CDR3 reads CASSLPDKHGYTF. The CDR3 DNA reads TGTGCCAGCAGTTTGCCCGACAAGCATGGCTACACCTTC.